This T cell receptor (beta chain) was found in a study of blood T cells in healthy people across ages. Alongside a J-beta primer mix, a sample-barcoded 5' primer served in a second PCR lasting roughly 6 to 12 cycles. TCRdb analysed the 5' RACE reads with MiXCR anew, one entry per CDR3 protein. This table has 780,000 or so distinct CDR3 sequences, more than 20% appearing once. Germline lookup yields CDR1 MNHEY and CDR2 SMNVEV (reference sequence). Trimming pared 4 bases from V and 7 bases from J, leaving 14 bases between. The CDR3 is 13 residues long. The same sample was also studied in work on T cells of mothers and their children. That publication notes: Mothers and children who were related shared slightly more overlap than unrelated pairs, but not significantly more.

Sequenced sample: blood. The genes are TRBV27 and TRBJ2-7; no clear D. The sequence came from a boy aged 5-17 years in good health. Here the CDR3 reads CASSSDGPSEQYF. The CDR3 DNA reads TGTGCCAGCAGTTCCGACGGGCCGAGTGAGCAGTACTTC.